Listed below are T cell receptor beta chains from one sample, sequenced in a study of blood T cell repertoires in COVID-19. TCRdb's copy holds only in-frame clones and misses some; the assay was immunoSEQ multiplex PCR. The table has around 100,000 clones, roughly 80% seen once. Sample: peripheral blood. The source of these receptors is a man in his fifties or sixties with active or convalescent COVID-19. CDR3s include the opening cysteine and the closing phenylalanine or tryptophan. The order of the fields is CDR3 protein, CDR3 DNA, J gene, D gene, clone size, V gene. The D gene is left open where the match is weak. Clone size is given for some rows only: seen once, a few or many times, or a class if the clone is expanded.

cdr3_aa: CASRLGVGGGEQYF; cdr3_nt: TGTGCCAGCAGGCTGGGGGTGGGAGGGGGCGAGCAGTACTTC; j_call: TRBJ2-7; d_call: NA; clone_size: once; v_call: TRBV27
cdr3_aa: CASSFRGSGELFF; cdr3_nt: TGTGCCAGCAGTTTCCGTGGTAGCGGGGAGCTGTTTTTT; j_call: TRBJ2-2; d_call: NA; clone_size: NA; v_call: TRBV12-3/TRBV12-4
cdr3_aa: CASSEAPGNYGYTF; cdr3_nt: TGTGCCAGCAGTGAAGCACCAGGGAACTATGGCTACACCTTC; j_call: TRBJ1-2; d_call: NA; clone_size: NA; v_call: TRBV6-1
cdr3_aa: CASSSSGTSAHEQYF; cdr3_nt: TGTGCCAGCAGTTCTTCCGGGACTAGCGCGCACGAGCAGTACTTC; j_call: TRBJ2-7; d_call: TRBD2; clone_size: NA; v_call: TRBV28
cdr3_aa: CASSIEGRAFF; cdr3_nt: TGTGCCAGTAGTATAGAGGGCAGGGCTTTCTTT; j_call: TRBJ1-1; d_call: NA; clone_size: NA; v_call: TRBV19
cdr3_aa: CASSLGLAGGDTQYF; cdr3_nt: TGTGCCAGCAGCCTGGGACTAGCGGGAGGAGATACGCAGTATTTT; j_call: TRBJ2-3; d_call: TRBD2; clone_size: NA; v_call: TRBV13
cdr3_aa: CASRSDRGPYGYTF; cdr3_nt: TGTGCCAGCAGAAGTGACAGGGGCCCCTATGGCTACACCTTC; j_call: TRBJ1-2; d_call: TRBD1; clone_size: NA; v_call: TRBV6-5
cdr3_aa: CASSELGRGNTGELFF; cdr3_nt: TGTGCCAGCAGTGAGCTCGGCAGGGGGAACACCGGGGAGCTGTTTTTT; j_call: TRBJ2-2; d_call: NA; clone_size: NA; v_call: TRBV2
cdr3_aa: CASSQGRGNYNEQFF; cdr3_nt: TGCGCCAGCAGCCAAGGACGCGGTAACTACAATGAGCAGTTCTTC; j_call: TRBJ2-1; d_call: NA; clone_size: NA; v_call: TRBV4-1
cdr3_aa: CSVGQGKAGYTF; cdr3_nt: TGCAGCGTGGGACAGGGAAAGGCTGGCTACACCTTC; j_call: TRBJ1-2; d_call: TRBD1; clone_size: NA; v_call: TRBV29-1
cdr3_aa: CASSLLTGVEQYF; cdr3_nt: TGTGCCAGCAGCTTACTGACAGGGGTCGAGCAGTACTTC; j_call: TRBJ2-7; d_call: TRBD1; clone_size: NA; v_call: TRBV6-2/TRBV6-3
cdr3_aa: CASRDTGGYGYTF; cdr3_nt: TGTGCCAGCAGGGACACAGGGGGATATGGCTACACCTTC; j_call: TRBJ1-2; d_call: TRBD1; clone_size: NA; v_call: TRBV2
cdr3_aa: CSASNVGVGGNTIYF; cdr3_nt: TGCAGTGCTAGTAATGTCGGGGTGGGTGGAAACACCATATATTTT; j_call: TRBJ1-3; d_call: NA; clone_size: NA; v_call: TRBV20-1
cdr3_aa: CASSARGSTLDTIYF; cdr3_nt: TGTGCCAGCAGCGCCAGGGGCAGTACTTTGGACACCATATATTTT; j_call: TRBJ1-3; d_call: NA; clone_size: NA; v_call: TRBV6-6
cdr3_aa: CASSERLGGYTF; cdr3_nt: TGTGCCAGCAGTGAAAGGTTGGGCGGCTACACCTTC; j_call: TRBJ1-2; d_call: NA; clone_size: NA; v_call: TRBV6-1
cdr3_aa: CASTPRTGQSGYTF; cdr3_nt: TGCGCCAGCACCCCAAGGACAGGGCAATCAGGCTACACCTTC; j_call: TRBJ1-2; d_call: TRBD1; clone_size: NA; v_call: TRBV5-1
cdr3_aa: CASSAVAGVRETQYF; cdr3_nt: TGTGCCAGCAGCGCTGTAGCGGGAGTTCGGGAGACCCAGTACTTC; j_call: TRBJ2-5; d_call: TRBD2; clone_size: NA; v_call: TRBV9
cdr3_aa: CASTGSHEQFF; cdr3_nt: TGTGCCAGCACCGGGAGCCATGAGCAGTTCTTC; j_call: TRBJ2-1; d_call: NA; clone_size: few; v_call: TRBV2
cdr3_aa: CASSLGRENQPQHF; cdr3_nt: TGTGCCAGCAGTTTAGGGAGGGAGAATCAGCCCCAGCATTTT; j_call: TRBJ1-5; d_call: NA; clone_size: NA; v_call: TRBV28
cdr3_aa: CASSGRVAGLTDTQYF; cdr3_nt: TGTGCCAGCAGTGGTCGGGTAGCGGGCCTCACAGATACGCAGTATTTT; j_call: TRBJ2-3; d_call: TRBD2; clone_size: NA; v_call: TRBV2
cdr3_aa: CASSRGPDTDYTF; cdr3_nt: TGTGCCAGCAGCCGAGGGCCCGATACCGACTACACCTTC; j_call: TRBJ1-2; d_call: NA; clone_size: NA; v_call: TRBV12-3/TRBV12-4
cdr3_aa: CATSERSWSTDTGELFF; cdr3_nt: TGTGCCACCAGTGAGCGGTCTTGGTCTACGGACACCGGGGAGCTGTTTTTT; j_call: TRBJ2-2; d_call: NA; clone_size: NA; v_call: TRBV24-1
cdr3_aa: CASSPPSTRRETQYF; cdr3_nt: TGTGCCAGCTCACCCCCGAGTACCCGGAGGGAGACCCAGTACTTC; j_call: TRBJ2-5; d_call: NA; clone_size: NA; v_call: TRBV18
cdr3_aa: CASSGTGTGAYEQYF; cdr3_nt: TGTGCCAGCAGCGGAACCGGGACAGGGGCCTACGAGCAGTACTTC; j_call: TRBJ2-7; d_call: TRBD1; clone_size: NA; v_call: TRBV7-6
cdr3_aa: CASSPPPTDSPTYEQYF; cdr3_nt: TGTGCCAGCTCCCCACCCCCGACAGACTCGCCAACCTACGAGCAGTACTTC; j_call: TRBJ2-7; d_call: NA; clone_size: NA; v_call: TRBV18